Presented here are 10 T cell receptor beta chains from one specimen sequenced in a study of early T cells in non-severe SARS-CoV-2 infection. TCRdb analysed the 5' RACE reads with MiXCR anew, one entry per CDR3 protein. The sample holds roughly 60,000 distinct CDR3 sequences, about 7.1% seen once. Sample: whole blood, taken at baseline. These receptors all stem from an adult who was a healthcare worker with PCR-confirmed SARS-CoV-2 infection or an uninfected control (not recorded which).

This clonotype was seen many times. The genes are TRBV6-5 and TRBJ1-1; the match to TRBD1 covers 7 bases. Trimming at V came to 4 bases and at J to 1 base, leaving 0 bases not matched to a gene. The germline gives CDR1 MNHEY, CDR2 SVGAGI. The CDR3 length is 13 residues. This chain's CDR3 is CASSWTGNTEAFF. In nucleotides, the CDR3 is TGTGCCAGCAGTTGGACAGGGAACACTGAAGCTTTCTTT.

At least ten counts were recorded for this clonotype. The gene calls are TRBV5-6 and TRBJ2-7; either TRBD1 or TRBD2 may fit D (5 bases each). The CDR3 sequence is 15 residues long. The V end was cut by 0 bases, the J end by 3 bases, with 13 bases between. CDR1 is SGHDT and CDR2 is YYEEEE in the germline V gene. The CDR3 nucleotides read TGTGCCAGCAGCTTGGGAATGGGGGTGAACTACGAGCAGTACTTC. Translating gives CASSLGMGVNYEQYF.

The chain combines TRBV7-9 with TRBJ1-6; 7 bases map to TRBD1. The CDR3 runs to 12 residues. J was trimmed by 14 bases and V by 5 bases; bases with no gene match: 6. The V gene's germline CDR1 is SEHNR and CDR2 FQNEAQ (reference sequence). CDR3: CASSPQGSTLHF. The CDR3 bases are TGTGCCAGCAGCCCACAGGGGTCTACCCTCCACTTT.

The table lists this clonotype with a few counts. The V call is TRBV10-3, the J call TRBJ2-7; D call uncertain. Trimming pared 4 bases from V and 5 bases from J, leaving 9 bases between. The CDR3 contains 12 residues. CDR1 ENHRY and CDR2 SYGVKD come from the germline V gene. The CDR3 DNA follows: TGTGCCATCAGTGTTGGGTCCCACGAGCAGTACTTC. The encoded protein is CAISVGSHEQYF.

The chain uses TRBV19 and TRBJ2-1; no firm D call. Per germline, CDR1 LNHDA and CDR2 SQIVND (reference sequence). V was pared by 5 bases and J by 6 bases, with 14 bases between. The CDR3 sequence is 14 residues long. The chain's CDR3 is CASSFPRKGNEQFF. The CDR3 region has the DNA TGTGCCAGTAGTTTTCCCCGGAAGGGCAATGAGCAGTTCTTC.

The chain carries TRBV18 and TRBJ2-5; 9 bases fit TRBD2. There are 16 residues in the CDR3. Unmatched junction bases numbered 12, after V lost 3 bases and J lost 7 bases. Germline-derived CDR1 and CDR2 are KGHSH and LQKENI. The CDR3 bases are TGTGCCAGCTCACCCCCCATCGCGGGGGGGACTGGGACCCAGTACTTC. This codes for CASSPPIAGGTGTQYF.

This clonotype was counted ten times or more. This chain links TRBV15 with TRBJ2-2, with D possibly matching TRBD2 (6 bases). The length of the CDR3 is 15 residues. Trimming left V 2 bases short and J 10 bases short, with 17 bases between. The germline gives CDR1 LNHNV, CDR2 YYDKDF (reference sequence). The CDR3: CATSRTTWRDAELFF. The CDR3 DNA sequence: TGTGCCACCAGCAGAACCACATGGCGGGATGCGGAGCTGTTTTTT. Combining the CDR3 with reference TRBV15 and TRBJ2-2 gives the whole variable domain DAMVIQNPRYQVTQFGKPVTLSCSQTLNHNVMYWYQQKSSQAPKLLFHYYDKDFNNEADTPDNFQSRRPNTSFCFLDIRSPGLGDTAMYLCATSRTTWRDAELFFGEGSRLTVL.

This clonotype turned up a few times. The gene calls are TRBV6-5 and TRBJ1-2, with D uncertain. The V and J ends lost 0 bases and 4 bases respectively, with 6 bases between them. Germline lookup yields CDR1 MNHEY and CDR2 SVGAGI. The CDR3 sequence is 13 residues long. The CDR3 region is CASSYSAGYGYTF. The CDR3 DNA reads TGTGCCAGCAGTTACTCGGCAGGCTATGGCTACACCTTC.

This clonotype came up many times. The V and J genes are TRBV5-1 and TRBJ1-1; D possibly corresponds to TRBD1 (5 bases). There are 15 residues in the CDR3. Germline V gives CDR1 SGHRS, CDR2 YFSETQ. Trimming stripped 4 bases from V and 0 bases from J, with 13 bases between. CDR3 amino acids: CASSDADNMNTEAFF. CDR3 in DNA: TGCGCCAGCAGCGATGCGGACAATATGAACACTGAAGCTTTCTTT.

The chain recombines TRBV4-3 with TRBJ2-3; TRBD2 matches 9 bases. CDR1 and CDR2 (germline): LGHNA, YSLEER. The V and J ends lost 2 bases and 2 bases, in that order; junction bases with no gene match: 2. CDR3 length: 15 amino acids. DNA for the CDR3: TGCGCCAGCAGCCAACGACTAGCGGTCACAGATACGCAGTATTTT. This encodes CASSQRLAVTDTQYF.